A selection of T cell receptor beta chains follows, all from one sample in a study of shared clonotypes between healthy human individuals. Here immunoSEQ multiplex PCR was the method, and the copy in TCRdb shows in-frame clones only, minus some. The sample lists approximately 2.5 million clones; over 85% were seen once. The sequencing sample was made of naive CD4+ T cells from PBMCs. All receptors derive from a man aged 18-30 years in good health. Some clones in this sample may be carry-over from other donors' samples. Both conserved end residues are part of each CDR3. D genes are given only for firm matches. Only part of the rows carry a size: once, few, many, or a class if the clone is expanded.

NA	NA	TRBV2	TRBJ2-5	CASSETVGRGYQETQYF	TGTGCCAGCAGTGAAACGGTTGGCAGGGGTTACCAAGAGACCCAGTACTTC
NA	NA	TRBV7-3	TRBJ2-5	CASSFGQGETQYF	TGTGCCAGCAGCTTCGGCCAGGGGGAGACCCAGTACTTC
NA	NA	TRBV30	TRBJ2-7	CAWSVGAGIYEQYF	TGTGCCTGGAGTGTTGGCGCAGGGATTTACGAGCAGTACTTC
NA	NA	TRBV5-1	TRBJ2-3	CASSLQAPDFGDTQYF	TGCGCCAGCAGCTTACAAGCGCCCGACTTCGGGGATACGCAGTATTTT
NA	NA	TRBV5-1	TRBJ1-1	CASSPEQGAYTEAFF	TGCGCCAGCAGCCCCGAACAGGGAGCATATACTGAAGCTTTCTTT
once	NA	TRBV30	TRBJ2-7	CAWSRALQSYEQYF	TGTGCCTGGAGTAGGGCCCTTCAAAGCTACGAGCAGTACTTC
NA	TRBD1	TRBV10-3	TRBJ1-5	CAIRGTGRSQPQHF	TGTGCCATCAGAGGGACAGGGAGAAGTCAGCCCCAGCATTTT
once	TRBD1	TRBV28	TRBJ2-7	CASSFPGTGVNEQYF	TGTGCCAGCAGTTTCCCCGGGACAGGGGTAAACGAGCAGTACTTC
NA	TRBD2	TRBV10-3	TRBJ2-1	CAISDRPGLAGGSSSYNEQFF	TGTGCCATCAGTGACCGCCCCGGACTAGCGGGAGGGTCGAGCTCCTACAATGAGCAGTTCTTC
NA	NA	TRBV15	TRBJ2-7	CATSRDMGQGSSYEQYF	TGTGCCACCAGCAGAGATATGGGGCAGGGGAGCTCCTACGAGCAGTACTTC
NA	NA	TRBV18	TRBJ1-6	CASSPENSPLHF	TGTGCCAGCTCACCTGAAAATTCACCCCTCCACTTT
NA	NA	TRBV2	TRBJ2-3	CASGPGPEGVQYF	TGTGCCAGCGGACCGGGCCCCGAGGGGGTGCAGTATTTT
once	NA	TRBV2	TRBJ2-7	CATSRASWDEQYF	TGTGCCACTTCTCGAGCATCTTGGGACGAGCAGTACTTC
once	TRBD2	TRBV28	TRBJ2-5	CASSSGNVETQYF	TGTGCCAGCAGTAGCGGGAACGTGGAGACCCAGTACTTC
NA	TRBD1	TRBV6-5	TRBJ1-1	CASSYSGTGAAEAFF	TGTGCCAGCAGTTACTCTGGGACAGGGGCAGCTGAAGCTTTCTTT
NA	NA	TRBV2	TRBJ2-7	CASSELLGGTEQYF	TGTGCCAGCAGTGAGTTATTAGGGGGTACTGAGCAGTACTTC
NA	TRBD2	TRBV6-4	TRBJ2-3	CASSDEAGGDPDTQYF	TGTGCCAGCAGTGACGAAGCGGGAGGGGATCCAGATACGCAGTATTTT
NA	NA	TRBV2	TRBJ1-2	CASGVRMASDGYTF	TGTGCCAGCGGGGTGCGGATGGCCTCCGATGGCTACACCTTC
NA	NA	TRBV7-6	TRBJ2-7	CASSPDRVGSYEQYF	TGTGCCAGCAGTCCGGACAGAGTTGGCTCCTACGAGCAGTACTTC